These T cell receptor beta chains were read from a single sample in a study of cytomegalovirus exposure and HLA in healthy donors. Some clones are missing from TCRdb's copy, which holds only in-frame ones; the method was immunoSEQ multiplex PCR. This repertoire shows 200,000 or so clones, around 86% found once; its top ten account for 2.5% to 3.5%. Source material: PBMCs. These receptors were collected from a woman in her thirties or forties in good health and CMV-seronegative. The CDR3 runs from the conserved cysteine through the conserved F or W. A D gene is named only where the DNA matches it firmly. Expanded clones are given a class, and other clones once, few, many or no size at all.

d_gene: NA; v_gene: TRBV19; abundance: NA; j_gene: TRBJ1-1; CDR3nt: TGTGCCAGTAGTATTGATGCCTCCGCGGACACTGAAGCTTTCTTT; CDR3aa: CASSIDASADTEAFF
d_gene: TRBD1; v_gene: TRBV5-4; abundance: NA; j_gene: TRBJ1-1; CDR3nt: TGTGCCAGCAGCTTCGGGACAGGGGACACTGAAGCTTTCTTT; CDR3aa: CASSFGTGDTEAFF
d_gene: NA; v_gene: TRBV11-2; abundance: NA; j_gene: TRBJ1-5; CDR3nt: TGTGCCAGCAGCTTATCAGAGGGAAGCAATCAGCCCCAGCATTTT; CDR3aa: CASSLSEGSNQPQHF
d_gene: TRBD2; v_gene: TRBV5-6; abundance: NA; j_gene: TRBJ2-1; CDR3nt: TGTGCCAGCAGCTTGTATACTAGCGGGATGGGCCAGATGCTCAATGAGCAGTTCTTC; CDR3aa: CASSLYTSGMGQMLNEQFF
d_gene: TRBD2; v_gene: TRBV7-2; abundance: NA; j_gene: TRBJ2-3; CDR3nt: TGTGCCAGCAGCTTAGATGATGGACTAGCGGGAGAGGCAGATACGCAGTATTTT; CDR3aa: CASSLDDGLAGEADTQYF
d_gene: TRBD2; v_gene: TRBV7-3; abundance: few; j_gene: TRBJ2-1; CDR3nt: TGTGCCAGCAGTAACAGACTAGCGGGAGTGGATGAGCAGTTCTTC; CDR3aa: CASSNRLAGVDEQFF
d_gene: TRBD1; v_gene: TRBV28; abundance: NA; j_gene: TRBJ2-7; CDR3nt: TGTGCCAGCAGTCGCCCGGGACAGGGGACCTACGAGCAGTACTTC; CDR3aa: CASSRPGQGTYEQYF
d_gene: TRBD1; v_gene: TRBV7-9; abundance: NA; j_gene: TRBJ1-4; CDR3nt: TGTGCCACCAAGACGGACAGGGGGTCGACTAATGAAAAACTGTTTTTT; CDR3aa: CATKTDRGSTNEKLFF
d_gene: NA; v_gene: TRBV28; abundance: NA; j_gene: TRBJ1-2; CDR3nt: TGTGCCAGCAGTTCAGAGCCGGCAGGGAATGGCTACACCTTC; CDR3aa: CASSSEPAGNGYTF
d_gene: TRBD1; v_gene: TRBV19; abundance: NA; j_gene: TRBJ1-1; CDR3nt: TGTGCCAGTACCTTATTTGGGACAGGGATCACTGAAGCTTTCTTT; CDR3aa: CASTLFGTGITEAFF
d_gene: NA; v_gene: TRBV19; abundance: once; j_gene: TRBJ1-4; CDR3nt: TGTGCCAGTAGTATGGCGAGGAGGGAAAAACTGTTTTTT; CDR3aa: CASSMARREKLFF
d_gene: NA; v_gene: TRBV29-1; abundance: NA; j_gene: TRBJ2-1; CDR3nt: TGCAGCGTTGCGCGGTCAGACAATGAGCAGTTCTTC; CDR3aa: CSVARSDNEQFF
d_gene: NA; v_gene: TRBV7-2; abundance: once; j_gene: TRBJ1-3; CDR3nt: TGTGCCAGCAGCCCCGGACTCATACTCTCTGGAAACACCATATATTTT; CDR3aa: CASSPGLILSGNTIYF
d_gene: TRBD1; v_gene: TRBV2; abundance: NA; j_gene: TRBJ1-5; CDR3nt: TGTGCCAGCGAAAGGGACAGAAACAATCAGCCCCAGCATTTT; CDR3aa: CASERDRNNQPQHF
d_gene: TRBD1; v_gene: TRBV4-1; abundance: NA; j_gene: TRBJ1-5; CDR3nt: TGCGCCAGCAGCCAGATTACAGGGGGCGTAGGACAGCCCCAGCATTTT; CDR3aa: CASSQITGGVGQPQHF
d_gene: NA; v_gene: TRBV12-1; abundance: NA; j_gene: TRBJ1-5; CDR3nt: TGTGCCAGCAGCTCCCCCAACACGGGACAGATAACTAGCAATCAGCCCCAGCATTTT; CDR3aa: CASSSPNTGQITSNQPQHF
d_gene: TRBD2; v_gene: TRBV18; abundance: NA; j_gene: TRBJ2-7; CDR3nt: TGTGCCAGCTCACCGGGACTAGCGGGGGCCTACGAGCAGTACTTC; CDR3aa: CASSPGLAGAYEQYF
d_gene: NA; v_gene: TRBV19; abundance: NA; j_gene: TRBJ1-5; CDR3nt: TGTGCCAGTAGCCCGATTTGGGGCAGGGGCCCGCAGCCCCAGCATTTT; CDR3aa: CASSPIWGRGPQPQHF
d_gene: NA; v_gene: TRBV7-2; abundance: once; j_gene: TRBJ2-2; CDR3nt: TGTGCCAGCAGCTTCTTAATTGGGGGCGGTCGCCGGGAGCTGTTTTTT; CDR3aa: CASSFLIGGGRRELFF
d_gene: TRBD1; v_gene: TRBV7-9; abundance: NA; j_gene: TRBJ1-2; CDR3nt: TGTGCCAGCAACGTAGGGGGCCATGGCTACACCTTC; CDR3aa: CASNVGGHGYTF
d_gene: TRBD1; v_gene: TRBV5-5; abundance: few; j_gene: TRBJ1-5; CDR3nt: TGTGCCAGCAGCGCATTAACCGGGACAGAGATGAGCAATCAGCCCCAGCATTTT; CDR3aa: CASSALTGTEMSNQPQHF
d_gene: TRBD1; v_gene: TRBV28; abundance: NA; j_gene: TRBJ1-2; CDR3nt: TGTGCCAGCAGTACCGGGACAGCCTCTTTCTATGGCTACACCTTC; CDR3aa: CASSTGTASFYGYTF
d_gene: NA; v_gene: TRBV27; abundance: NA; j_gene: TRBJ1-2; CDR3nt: TGTGCCAGCAGTAGCCTGGGGTGGGGCGACTATGGCTACACCTTC; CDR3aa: CASSSLGWGDYGYTF
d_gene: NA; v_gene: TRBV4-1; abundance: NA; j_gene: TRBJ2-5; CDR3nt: TGCGCCAGCAGCCCGCACCGGAGAGCCCAGTACTTC; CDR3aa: CASSPHRRAQYF
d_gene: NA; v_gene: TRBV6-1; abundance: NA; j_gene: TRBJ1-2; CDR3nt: TGTGCCAGCAGTGAAGAGTGGGGAGCCTATGGCTACACCTTC; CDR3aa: CASSEEWGAYGYTF
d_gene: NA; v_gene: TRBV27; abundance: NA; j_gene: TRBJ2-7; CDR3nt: TGTGCCAGCAGCCTTTTAGGCGGCACCATAGCGTCCTACGAGCAGTACTTC; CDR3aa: CASSLLGGTIASYEQYF
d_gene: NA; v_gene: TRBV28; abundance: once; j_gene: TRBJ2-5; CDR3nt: TGTGCCAGCAGCCCCCGGAGGTACCAAGAGACCCAGTACTTC; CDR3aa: CASSPRRYQETQYF
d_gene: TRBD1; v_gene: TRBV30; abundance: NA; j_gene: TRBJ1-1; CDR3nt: TGTGCCTGGAGTGTCGGACAGGGCAACACTGAAGCTTTCTTT; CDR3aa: CAWSVGQGNTEAFF
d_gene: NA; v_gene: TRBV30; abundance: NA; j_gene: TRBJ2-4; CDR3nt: TGTGCCTGGAGTCCTCAGGGACTAGCCAAAAACATTCAGTACTTC; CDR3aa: CAWSPQGLAKNIQYF
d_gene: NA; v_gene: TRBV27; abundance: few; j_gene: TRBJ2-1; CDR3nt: TGTGCCAGCAGTCTTTGGGGGGGGCAGGGGTGGACCTACAATGAGCAGTTCTTC; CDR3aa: CASSLWGGQGWTYNEQFF
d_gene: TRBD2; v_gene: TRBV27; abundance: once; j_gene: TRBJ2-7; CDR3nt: TGTGCCAGCAGTCTACAGGGACTAGCGGGATTCAAGCAGTACTTC; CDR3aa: CASSLQGLAGFKQYF
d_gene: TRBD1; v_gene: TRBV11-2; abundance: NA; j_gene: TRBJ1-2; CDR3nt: TGTGCCAGCAGCGTGGGGACAGGGTTCTATGGCTACACCTTC; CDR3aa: CASSVGTGFYGYTF
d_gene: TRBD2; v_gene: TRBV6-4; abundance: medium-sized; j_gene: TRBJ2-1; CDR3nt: TGTGCCAGCAGTGACTCGGCGGGAGGGACCGATGAGCAGTTCTTC; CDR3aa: CASSDSAGGTDEQFF
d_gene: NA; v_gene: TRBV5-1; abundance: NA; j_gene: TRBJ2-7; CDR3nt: TGCGCCAGCAGCTCGCGGGCGGGGCCTATGGGCGAGCAGTACTTC; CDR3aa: CASSSRAGPMGEQYF
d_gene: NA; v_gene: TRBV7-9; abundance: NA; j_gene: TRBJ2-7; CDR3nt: TGTGCCAGCACCAAACCGGGGAGGTGGTCCTACGAGCAGTACTTC; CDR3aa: CASTKPGRWSYEQYF
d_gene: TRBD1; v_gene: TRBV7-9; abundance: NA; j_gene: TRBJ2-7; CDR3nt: TGTGCCAGCAGCAATGGCATAAGGACAGGGAGCTACGAGCAGTACTTC; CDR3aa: CASSNGIRTGSYEQYF
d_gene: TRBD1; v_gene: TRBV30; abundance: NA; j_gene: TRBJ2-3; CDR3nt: TGTGCCTGGAGACAGGGGGTACTCGGCACAGATACGCAGTATTTT; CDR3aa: CAWRQGVLGTDTQYF
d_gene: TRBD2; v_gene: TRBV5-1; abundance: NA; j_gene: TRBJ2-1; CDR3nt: TGCGCCAGCAGCTCGTTTAGCGGGAGTGGCTACAATGAGCAGTTCTTC; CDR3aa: CASSSFSGSGYNEQFF
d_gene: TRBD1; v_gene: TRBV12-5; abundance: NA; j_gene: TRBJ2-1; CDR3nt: TGTGCTAGTGGTTTGTTCGGGGACAGGGTATACAATGAGCAGTTCTTC; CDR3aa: CASGLFGDRVYNEQFF
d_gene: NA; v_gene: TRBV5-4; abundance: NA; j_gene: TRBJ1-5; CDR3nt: TGTGCCAGCAGCTTCGGTGGCGGGGACGGCAATCAGCCCCAGCATTTT; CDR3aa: CASSFGGGDGNQPQHF
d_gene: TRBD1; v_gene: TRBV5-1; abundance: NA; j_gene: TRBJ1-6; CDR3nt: TGCGCCAGCAGCCTAAGGGACAGTAATTCACCCCTCCACTTT; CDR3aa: CASSLRDSNSPLHF
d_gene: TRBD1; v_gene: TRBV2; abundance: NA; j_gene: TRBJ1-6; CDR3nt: TGTGCCAGCAGTCAGACAGGGAGGAATTCACCCCTCCACTTT; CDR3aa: CASSQTGRNSPLHF
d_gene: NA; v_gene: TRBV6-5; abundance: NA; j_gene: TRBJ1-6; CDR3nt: TGTGCCAGCAGGAAGGGGTTCTGGAATTCACCCCTCCACTTT; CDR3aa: CASRKGFWNSPLHF
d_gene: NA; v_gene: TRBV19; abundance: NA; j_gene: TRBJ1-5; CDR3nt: TGTGCCAGTAGTAGTATGGGAGATCAGCCCCAGCATTTT; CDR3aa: CASSSMGDQPQHF
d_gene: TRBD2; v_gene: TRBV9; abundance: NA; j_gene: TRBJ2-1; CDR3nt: TGTGCCAGCAGGAGGCGGGAGGGTTACAATGAGCAGTTCTTC; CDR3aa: CASRRREGYNEQFF